The clone carrying this TCR beta chain was seen repeatedly, ten times or more. Its cognate antigen is unknown. As the library was built, unique molecular identifiers were attached to individual cDNA molecules. Each CDR3 protein gets one entry after TCRdb re-called the RACE reads with MiXCR. This repertoire shows roughly 30,000 distinct CDR3 sequences, around 7.4% found once; its top ten account for approximately 9.8%. V dropped 4 bases and J dropped 1 base, with 7 bases sitting between them. CDR3 size: 13 residues. Germline CDR1 reads MNHEY; CDR2 reads SMNVEV (reference sequence). The sample originates from a study of human T cells and chemical hapten exposure. Study overall: Per-sample variation in TCR yield stemmed mainly from small pooled library volume differences. General observations from the study: DPC sensitization left the count of TCRs above 1 in 1000 unchanged.

Stated time point: healthy volunteer bleed at 2 weeks. Unfractionated whole blood was the source of the extracted total RNA. Sequencing was done on a sample of whole blood. This clonotype originated in a human donor in good health. Some clones in this sample may be carry-over from other donors' samples. The V and J genes are TRBV27 and TRBJ2-5; D remains ambiguous. The CDR3 loop reads CASSWRIQETQYF. DNA for the CDR3: TGTGCCAGCAGTTGGCGGATCCAAGAGACCCAGTACTTC.